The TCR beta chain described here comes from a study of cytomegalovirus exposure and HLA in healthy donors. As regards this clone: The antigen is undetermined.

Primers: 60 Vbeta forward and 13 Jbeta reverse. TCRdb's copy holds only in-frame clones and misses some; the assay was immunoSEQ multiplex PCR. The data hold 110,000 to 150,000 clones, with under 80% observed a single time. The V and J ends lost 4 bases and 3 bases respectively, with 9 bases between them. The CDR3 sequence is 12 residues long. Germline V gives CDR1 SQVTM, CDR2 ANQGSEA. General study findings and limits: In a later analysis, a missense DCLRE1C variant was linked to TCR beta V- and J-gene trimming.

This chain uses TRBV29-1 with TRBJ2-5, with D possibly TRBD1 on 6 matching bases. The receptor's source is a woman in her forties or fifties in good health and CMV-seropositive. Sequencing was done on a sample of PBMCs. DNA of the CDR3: TGCAGCGTTGCAGCAGGGGAAGAGACCCAGTACTTC. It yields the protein CSVAAGEETQYF.